This T cell receptor (beta chain) was identified in a study of OX40 agonist ivuxolimab in advanced cancers. The overall study: Among those enrolled, mean age was 60 years (range roughly 20 to 80) and 75% to 85% were male.

Data came from immunoSEQ multiplex PCR; TCRdb stores just in-frame clones and leaves some out. The repertoire holds 65,000 to 85,000 clones, with more than 85% as singletons. The CDR3 consists of 16 residues. The V gene lost 0 bases and the J gene lost 0 bases, with 12 bases spanning the gap. CDR1 LGHNA and CDR2 YNFKEQ come from the germline V gene. The receptor was derived from an adult with an advanced solid tumor such as melanoma, head and neck, liver or kidney cancer. The sequences come from CD4+ or CD8+ T cells sorted from blood, collected in a trial of the OX40 agonist ivuxolimab. The J gene is TRBJ2-7, the V gene TRBV4-2; tentative D call: TRBD2 (5 bases). In DNA, the CDR3 is TGTGCCAGCAGCCAAGAAGCCAACGGGATCTCCTACGAGCAGTACTTC. Protein sequence: CASSQEANGISYEQYF.